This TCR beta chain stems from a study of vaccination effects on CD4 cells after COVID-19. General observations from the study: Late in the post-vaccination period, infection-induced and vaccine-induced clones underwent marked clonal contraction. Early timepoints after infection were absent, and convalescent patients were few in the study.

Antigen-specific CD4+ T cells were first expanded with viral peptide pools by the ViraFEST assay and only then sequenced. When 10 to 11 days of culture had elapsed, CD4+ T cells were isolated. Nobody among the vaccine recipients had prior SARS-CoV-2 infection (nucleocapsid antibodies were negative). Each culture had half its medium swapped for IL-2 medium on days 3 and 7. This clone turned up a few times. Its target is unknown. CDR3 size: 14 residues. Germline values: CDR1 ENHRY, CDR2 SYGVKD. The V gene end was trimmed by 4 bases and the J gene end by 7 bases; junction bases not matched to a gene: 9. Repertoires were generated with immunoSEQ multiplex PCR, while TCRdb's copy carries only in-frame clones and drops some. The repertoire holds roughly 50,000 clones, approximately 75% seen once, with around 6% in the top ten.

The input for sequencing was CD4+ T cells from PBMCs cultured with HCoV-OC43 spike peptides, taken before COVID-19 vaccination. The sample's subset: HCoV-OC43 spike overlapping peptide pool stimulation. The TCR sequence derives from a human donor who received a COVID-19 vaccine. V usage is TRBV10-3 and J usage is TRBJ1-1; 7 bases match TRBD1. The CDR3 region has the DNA TGTGCCATCAGTGTCCGGCAGGGGGGCATTGAAGCTTTCTTT. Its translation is CAISVRQGGIEAFF.